The next 7 T cell receptor beta chains were all read from a single sample in a study of T cell changes during pregnancy in multiple sclerosis. Method: immunoSEQ multiplex PCR; TCRdb's copy keeps in-frame clones and lacks some. The sample has more than 65,000 clones; about 96% are singletons. This specimen consisted of peripheral blood, obtained in the second trimester of pregnancy. The receptors come from a female donor with multiple sclerosis, enrolled in a pregnancy study.

The V and J genes are TRBV28 and TRBJ2-3; TRBD2 agrees at 8 bases. CDR3 length: 18 amino acids. Trimming took 6 bases from V and 2 from J; bases not matched to a gene: 16. Germline CDR1 is MDHEN and CDR2 is SYDVKM. DNA for the CDR3: TGTGCCAGCAGCCCGGGGGGTGTGGCGGGAGGAAACACAGATACGCAGTATTTT. Translating gives CASSPGGVAGGNTDTQYF.

This chain links TRBV5-1 with TRBJ1-1; 10 bases match TRBD1. Per the germline V gene, CDR1 is SGHRS and CDR2 is YFSETQ. V dropped 4 bases and J dropped 5; count of bases not matched to a gene: 5. The CDR3 length is 14 residues. In DNA, the CDR3 is TGCGCCAGCAGCCTCCCGGGACAGGGGACTGAAGCTTTCTTT. It encodes CASSLPGQGTEAFF.

The chain recombines TRBV5-1 with TRBJ1-4; 7 nucleotides match TRBD1. This CDR3 has 16 residues. V gave up 3 bases and J gave up 5 bases; unmatched junction bases: 10. CDR1 is SGHRS and CDR2 is YFSETQ in the germline V gene. In nucleotides, the CDR3 is TGCGCCAGCAGCTGGGCCAGGACAGGCCAGAATGAAAAACTGTTTTTT. Its protein product is CASSWARTGQNEKLFF.

The rearrangement uses TRBV9 and TRBJ2-2; D possibly corresponds to TRBD1 (6 bases). The CDR3 sequence is 17 residues long. The ends were cut back, 0 bases at V and 1 base at J, with 13 bases in the middle. The V gene's germline CDR1 is SGDLS and CDR2 YYNGEE. For the CDR3, the DNA is TGTGCCAGCAGCGTAGAAGGCAGGGGATGGAACACCGGGGAGCTGTTTTTT. It codes for CASSVEGRGWNTGELFF.

The genes are TRBV2 and TRBJ1-5; the match to TRBD1 covers 7 bases. The germline CDR1 and CDR2 sequences are SNHLY and FYNNEI. The CDR3 spans 15 residues. Trimming removed 6 bases from V and 0 bases from J; junction bases left unmatched: 5. The CDR3 region is CASSTGTDSNQPQHF. Here the CDR3 DNA reads TGTGCCAGCAGCACCGGGACAGATAGCAATCAGCCCCAGCATTTT.

The CDR3, as DNA: TGTGCCAGCAGTGCGGACAGGGCGAATCAGCCCCAGCATTTT. It codes for CASSADRANQPQHF. J is TRBJ1-5 and V is TRBV6-1; 8 bases map to TRBD1. V trimming: 4 bases; J trimming: 4 bases; junction bases outside the gene matches: 3. The CDR3 extends over 14 amino acids. Germline V gene sequence: CDR1 MNHNS, CDR2 SASEGT.

The V gene is TRBV10-3, the J gene TRBJ2-3, with D tentatively TRBD1 (6 bases). V lost 10 bases and J 2 bases, leaving 13 bases between the germline ends. From germline, CDR1 is ENHRY and CDR2 SYGVKD. The length of the CDR3 is 13 residues. CDR3 sequence: CATRGFDTDTQYF. DNA for the CDR3: TGTGCCACCAGGGGCTTTGACACAGATACGCAGTATTTT.